This TCR beta chain was sequenced during a study of blood T cell repertoires in COVID-19. Study-wide context: PBMCs, B-cell-depleted T cells, or T cells provided the cDNA or gDNA that made up the material.

Profiling relied on immunoSEQ multiplex PCR, and the TCRdb table lists in-frame clones only, not all of them. The profile covers roughly 88,000 clones, with 72% appearing a single time and under 30% taken by the ten largest. The junction had 0 bases not matched to a gene; V was cut back by 1 base and J by 7 bases. The CDR3 is made up of 13 amino acids. Germline V gene lookup returns CDR1 SNHLY and CDR2 FYNNEI. Material for sequencing was peripheral blood. The chain is built from TRBV2 and TRBJ1-4; 7 bases line up with TRBD1. This TCR came from a woman in her sixties or seventies in a cohort sampled during active or convalescent COVID-19. The CDR3, as DNA: TGTGCCAGCAGTGAAGGGGACAGTGAAAAACTGTTTTTT. Translating gives CASSEGDSEKLFF.